This TCR beta chain originates from a study of T cell changes during pregnancy in multiple sclerosis. This CDR3 is 15 amino acids long. Per the germline V gene, CDR1 is MDHEN and CDR2 is SYDVKM. V lost 1 base, J lost 1 base, and 10 bases lay in between. Libraries were prepared by immunoSEQ multiplex PCR; TCRdb keeps only in-frame clonotypes and omits some of them. The table records about 36,000 clones, 92% of them present only once. Only one count was recorded for this clone. The specimen was CD4+ T cells from peripheral blood mononuclear cells, collected after pregnancy. This chain connects TRBV28 to TRBJ1-1; no reliable D call. The receptor's source is a female donor with multiple sclerosis, enrolled in a pregnancy study. The CDR3 here is CASSLLRQANTEAFF. DNA for the CDR3: TGTGCCAGCAGTTTATTACGGCAGGCGAACACTGAAGCTTTCTTT.